This passage covers 5 T cell receptor beta chains from one sample sequenced in a study of CD8 T cells in ankylosing spondylitis. MiXCR, applied by TCRdb to the 5' RACE reads, yields one record per CDR3 protein. The data contain 310,000 or so distinct CDR3 sequences, roughly 20% of them singletons. Source material: blood, either unsorted or a sorted T cell fraction (not recorded which). All receptors derive from a male donor with ankylosing spondylitis or in good health (not recorded which).

This clonotype was seen a handful of times. Written as DNA, the CDR3 is TGCGCCAGCAGCGACACGACAGATACGCAGTATTTT. Translating it yields CASSDTTDTQYF. V is TRBV5-1 and J is TRBJ2-3; D gene uncertain. The germline CDR1 and CDR2 sequences are SGHRS and YFSETQ. The V end lost 4 bases, the J end lost 3 bases, and 6 bases lay between the germline ends. The CDR3 runs 12 residues.

The chain employs TRBV27 and TRBJ2-3; TRBD1 matches at 11 bases. The germline gives CDR1 MNHEY, CDR2 SMNVEV (reference sequence). The CDR3 runs 17 residues. Trimming cost V 5 bases and J 1 base; bases outside gene matches: 8. DNA for the CDR3: TGTGCCAGCAGTCCACAGGACAGGGGGCGTGGCACAGATACGCAGTATTTT. As protein: CASSPQDRGRGTDTQYF.

This clonotype was found many times. The V gene is TRBV20-1, the J gene TRBJ2-5; TRBD1 is a possible D gene (6 bases). V was cut by 6 bases and J by 4 bases, with 12 bases left in between. From germline, CDR1 is DFQATT and CDR2 SNEGSKA (reference sequence). The CDR3 runs 12 residues. CDR3 sequence (DNA): TGCAGTGCCGGCACAGGGCTAGAGACCCAGTACTTC. Amino acids: CSAGTGLETQYF.

This clonotype has only a few counts. The J gene is TRBJ1-5, the V gene TRBV11-2; D unclear. Germline CDR1 is SGHAT and CDR2 is FQNNGV. The length of the CDR3 is 16 residues. Trimming took off 5 bases at V and 0 bases at J, with 14 bases between the two ends. The CDR3 loop reads CASSRLAGYSNQPQHF. In DNA form, the CDR3 reads TGTGCCAGCAGCCGCCTCGCCGGGTATAGCAATCAGCCCCAGCATTTT.

The chain carries TRBV29-1 and TRBJ2-1, with TRBD2 as a possible D gene (6 bases). Between the trimmed V and J ends, which lost 3 bases and 11 bases, there was a span of 17 bases. Looked up from germline, CDR1 is SQVTM and CDR2 is ANQGSEA. The CDR3 covers 13 residues. The CDR3 loop is CSVDISAGRKQFF. The DNA of the CDR3 is TGCAGCGTTGATATCAGCGCGGGACGGAAGCAGTTCTTC.